The rows below give T cell receptor beta chains drawn from one sample of a study of circulating and synovial CD4+ cells in juvenile arthritis. TCRdb's table, derived via immunoSEQ multiplex PCR, lists solely in-frame clones and lacks some. This table has about 32,000 clones, 90% to 95% appearing once. Sequencing used CD4+ T cells from blood. The receptors were sampled from a human donor with juvenile idiopathic arthritis. Both conserved end residues are part of each CDR3. The order of the fields is J gene, D gene, V gene, clone size, CDR3 DNA, CDR3 protein. A D gene is named only where the DNA matches it firmly. A clone size is listed for some rows: how often the clone was seen (once, few, many), or a class if it is expanded.

TRBJ1-1,-,TRBV15,-,TGTGCCACCAGCACCCAAAGAGTAAACACTGAAGCTTTCTTT,CATSTQRVNTEAFF
TRBJ1-2,TRBD1,TRBV28,once,TGTGCCAGCAGGTCCTCAGGGGGTGGATATGGCTACACCTTC,CASRSSGGGYGYTF
TRBJ2-1,TRBD2,TRBV19,-,TGTGCCAGTAGTCCCCGGACTAGCGGGAGGACCTACAATGAGCAGTTCTTC,CASSPRTSGRTYNEQFF
TRBJ1-1,-,TRBV14,-,TGTGCCAGCAGCCATACACCTGGGGGGACTGAAGCTTTCTTT,CASSHTPGGTEAFF
TRBJ1-5,TRBD1,TRBV6-1,-,TGTGCCAGCAGTGAAGCTAACAGGGGGAATCAGCCCCAGCATTTT,CASSEANRGNQPQHF
TRBJ2-1,TRBD2,TRBV7-3,-,TGTGCCAGCAGCCCCTCCCGACTAGCGGGAGAATATGAGCAGTTCTTC,CASSPSRLAGEYEQFF
TRBJ2-2,-,TRBV4-1,once,TGCGCCAGCAGCTCAGGACTGAGGAACACCGGGGAGCTGTTTTTT,CASSSGLRNTGELFF
TRBJ2-7,TRBD2,TRBV5-1,once,TGCGCCAGCAGAGTCGATACTAGCGGGGCCCTGGAGCAGTACTTC,CASRVDTSGALEQYF
TRBJ2-3,-,TRBV25-1,-,TGTGCCAGCAGGGATACAGGGACAGATACGCAGTATTTT,CASRDTGTDTQYF
TRBJ2-7,TRBD1,TRBV30,-,TGTGCCTGGAACCAGCCTCGACAGGGTACCTACGAGCAGTACTTC,CAWNQPRQGTYEQYF
TRBJ2-1,TRBD2,TRBV28,-,TGTGCCAGCAGTTTATGGTGGGGGGGTGGTGAGCAGTTCTTC,CASSLWWGGGEQFF
TRBJ1-2,-,TRBV5-4,-,TGTGCCAGCAGCTTGGCCGCTAACTATGGCTACACCTTC,CASSLAANYGYTF
TRBJ1-1,TRBD1,TRBV28,-,TGTGCCAGCAGCCTGAGGGGGCGCGGAAACACTGAAGCTTTCTTT,CASSLRGRGNTEAFF
TRBJ2-4,TRBD2,TRBV11-2,-,TGTGCCAGCAGCTTATTGGGACTAGCGGGCTGGAAAAACATTCAGTACTTC,CASSLLGLAGWKNIQYF
TRBJ1-2,TRBD1,TRBV28,-,TGTGCCAGCAGTTTATCGACAGGGGATGGCTACACCTTC,CASSLSTGDGYTF
TRBJ2-3,TRBD2,TRBV9,-,TGTGCCAGCAGCCCACGGACTAGCGGGAGAACAGATACGCAGTATTTT,CASSPRTSGRTDTQYF
TRBJ2-5,TRBD1,TRBV11-2,-,TGTGCCAGCAGCTGGGACAGCCAAGAGACCCAGTACTTC,CASSWDSQETQYF
TRBJ2-3,-,TRBV2,-,TGTGCCAGCATCCGGGAGAGAGGCACAGATACGCAGTATTTT,CASIRERGTDTQYF
TRBJ1-1,-,TRBV7-3,-,TGTGCCAGCAGCCCGGGACACCCTAACACTGAAGCTTTCTTT,CASSPGHPNTEAFF
TRBJ2-7,-,TRBV7-8,-,TGTGCCAGCAGCTTGCAGGACTCCTACGAGCAGTACTTC,CASSLQDSYEQYF
TRBJ1-5,TRBD1,TRBV5-1,-,TGCGCCAGCAGCATAGGACAGGACTATAGCAATCAGCCCCAGCATTTT,CASSIGQDYSNQPQHF
TRBJ2-2,-,TRBV28,-,TGTGCCAGCATCCCTAAGGTAGCTGGAGCCGGGGAGCTGTTTTTT,CASIPKVAGAGELFF
TRBJ1-6,-,TRBV2,-,TGTGCCAGCAGTGAAAAATACGGGAGTACACCCCTCCACTTT,CASSEKYGSTPLHF
TRBJ1-2,-,TRBV7-2,-,TGTGCCAGCAGCTTAGGGGGTAGCGAGGCGGTCTATGGCTACACCTTC,CASSLGGSEAVYGYTF
TRBJ2-3,-,TRBV7-9,once,TGTGCCAGCAGCGTGAACTACCTTATAGCGACAGATACGCAGTATTTT,CASSVNYLIATDTQYF
TRBJ1-1,-,TRBV7-6,-,TGTGCCAGCAGCCCCGGGGGTCGGTACACTGAAGCTTTCTTT,CASSPGGRYTEAFF
TRBJ2-1,TRBD2,TRBV7-6,-,TGTGCCAGCAGCTCCGGGACTAGCGAGTACAATGAGCAGTTCTTC,CASSSGTSEYNEQFF
TRBJ2-3,TRBD2,TRBV6-1,once,TGTGCCAGCAGTGTCCCTAGCGGGGTCACAGATACGCAGTATTTT,CASSVPSGVTDTQYF
TRBJ2-7,TRBD2,TRBV28,-,TGTGCCACCCGACTAGCGGGAGACGTTCGGGAGCAGTACTTC,CATRLAGDVREQYF
TRBJ1-2,-,TRBV30,-,TGTGCCTGTTCGACAGGAGCCCTTTTGAGAACCACCTTC,CACSTGALLRTTF
TRBJ1-5,TRBD1,TRBV30,-,TGTGCCGATGACAGGGCGGAGGATCAGCCCCAGCATTTT,CADDRAEDQPQHF
TRBJ2-5,TRBD1,TRBV7-7,-,TGTGCTAGCAGCTTAGACAGGGGTTGGAAGACCCAGTACTTC,CASSLDRGWKTQYF
TRBJ2-7,TRBD2,TRBV9,-,TGTGCCAGCAGCGGGCGGAGCGGGAGTGATAGTTACGAGCAGTACTTC,CASSGRSGSDSYEQYF
TRBJ2-5,-,TRBV11-1,few,TGTGCCAGCAGCTTAGGGCCCGGGATTGGGGAGACCCAGTACTTC,CASSLGPGIGETQYF
TRBJ2-3,-,TRBV5-4,-,TGTGCCAGCAGCTTGATAGCACCAAGCACAGATACGCAGTATTTT,CASSLIAPSTDTQYF
TRBJ2-7,TRBD1,TRBV27,-,TGTGCCAGCAGCCGGGACAGCCCCTACGAGCAGTACTTC,CASSRDSPYEQYF
TRBJ2-2,TRBD1,TRBV25-1,-,TGTGCCAGCCACGACAGGGCTACCACCGGGGAGCTGTTTTTT,CASHDRATTGELFF
TRBJ2-2,-,TRBV6-5,once,TGTGCCAGCAGTTACTCGCTAGTTCCCGGGGAGCTGTTTTTT,CASSYSLVPGELFF
TRBJ1-5,-,TRBV9,few,TGTGCCAGCAGCGCCACAGGATATAGCAATCAGCCCCAGCATTTT,CASSATGYSNQPQHF
TRBJ2-7,-,TRBV9,once,TGTGCCAGCAGCCCTCGAGGATCCTACGAGCAGTACTTC,CASSPRGSYEQYF
TRBJ2-5,-,TRBV11-3,-,TGTGCCAGCAGCTTAGGGGTTGCGGGGTTTGGGACCCAGTACTTC,CASSLGVAGFGTQYF
TRBJ1-5,TRBD1,TRBV30,-,TGTGCCTGGAGTGCTGTCAGGGGGAATCAGCCCCAGCATTTT,CAWSAVRGNQPQHF
TRBJ2-3,TRBD2,TRBV5-1,once,TGCGCCAGCAGTACACTAGCGGGAAGTACAGATACGCAGTATTTT,CASSTLAGSTDTQYF
TRBJ2-7,TRBD2,TRBV28,-,TGTGCCAGCAGTCCCAGCGGACTAGCGGGAACCTACGAGCAGTACTTC,CASSPSGLAGTYEQYF
TRBJ1-1,-,TRBV6-1,-,TGTGCCAGCAGTGAGTCCCGGGACACTGAAGCTTTCTTT,CASSESRDTEAFF
TRBJ2-2,TRBD2,TRBV28,-,TGTGCCAGCAACATCGGCGGGAGCGGGACCGGGGAGCTGTTTTTT,CASNIGGSGTGELFF
TRBJ2-7,-,TRBV2,-,TGTGCCAGCAGGCCGCTTAGGGGAGGTTTTAGCCACGAGCAGTACTTC,CASRPLRGGFSHEQYF
TRBJ2-7,TRBD2,TRBV27,-,TGTGCCAGCAGTTTAAAAGTCCCCCGGGGACTAGCGTACTCCTACGAGCAGTACTTC,CASSLKVPRGLAYSYEQYF
TRBJ2-1,TRBD2,TRBV9,-,TGTGCCAGCAGCGTAGAGCCTAGCGGGAGCTCCTACAATGAGCAGTTCTTC,CASSVEPSGSSYNEQFF
TRBJ2-3,-,TRBV9,-,TGTGCCAGCAGCGTAGGGCTAGCGAGAGTTAACGCAGATACGCAGTATTTT,CASSVGLARVNADTQYF
TRBJ1-1,-,TRBV7-9,-,TGTGCCAGCAGCTTATCCCCGCCCCAGGCCAGAAATGAAGCTTTCTTT,CASSLSPPQARNEAFF
TRBJ1-2,TRBD1,TRBV6-5,-,TGTGCCAGCAGTTACTCCGGACAGGGCAATGGCTACACCTTC,CASSYSGQGNGYTF